These 21 T cell receptor beta chains were all obtained from the same sample, sequenced in a study of cytomegalovirus exposure and HLA in healthy donors. Generated by immunoSEQ multiplex PCR, the TCRdb table keeps only in-frame clones and is missing some. The data contain about 73,000 clones, approximately 95% of them singletons. The source material was PBMCs. The receptor source for this set is a man aged 18 to 35 in good health and CMV-seronegative.

The chain employs TRBV7-2 and TRBJ1-5; TRBD1 matches 7 bases. From germline, CDR1 is SGHTA and CDR2 FQGNSA. V was clipped by 3 bases and J by 2 bases; unmatched bases: 7. The CDR3 has 16 amino acids. This CDR3 reads CASSLEGAAGNQPQHF. In nucleotides, the CDR3 is TGTGCCAGCAGCTTGGAGGGGGCGGCTGGCAATCAGCCCCAGCATTTT.

The chain combines TRBV4-2 with TRBJ1-1; D may be TRBD1 (6 bases). Per the germline V gene, CDR1 is LGHNA and CDR2 is YNFKEQ. The CDR3 runs to 15 residues. With 2 bases removed from V and 0 bases from J, the gap between germline ends came to 10 bases. The CDR3 protein is CASSQPQGLNTEAFF. The CDR3 DNA follows: TGTGCCAGCAGCCAACCACAGGGATTGAACACTGAAGCTTTCTTT.

This clone was recorded only once. The V and J genes are TRBV2 and TRBJ2-6, with 9 bases identical to TRBD1. From germline, CDR1 is SNHLY and CDR2 FYNNEI. The CDR3 consists of 15 residues. The V gene end was trimmed by 9 bases and the J gene end by 2 bases; junction bases not matched to a gene: 5. The DNA of the CDR3 is TGTGCCAGTTCCCGGGACAGGGCTGGGGCCAACGTCCTGACTTTC. This translates into CASSRDRAGANVLTF.

The rearrangement joins TRBV5-5 to TRBJ1-2; D perhaps matches TRBD1 (5 bases). Germline CDR1 is SGHKS and CDR2 is YYEKEE (reference sequence). The CDR3 has 15 residues. The V gene lost 5 bases and the J gene lost 0 bases, with 14 bases spanning the gap. The CDR3 DNA reads TGTGCCAGCAGTCTCGACAGCGAAGCTAACTATGGCTACACCTTC. It is translated as CASSLDSEANYGYTF.

The CDR3 DNA reads as TGTGCCACCAGCCCCAATTTTCGGGGGGTTTCCAATGAGCAGTTCTTC. Amino acids: CATSPNFRGVSNEQFF. The V call is TRBV15, the J call TRBJ2-1; 7 nucleotides match TRBD2. CDR3 length: 16 residues. The V gene end was trimmed by 5 bases and the J gene end by 6 bases; junction bases not matched to a gene: 13. The germline V gene encodes CDR1 LNHNV and CDR2 YYDKDF (reference sequence). The variable domain in full, completed from reference TRBV15 and TRBJ2-1, reads DAMVIQNPRYQVTQFGKPVTLSCSQTLNHNVMYWYQQKSSQAPKLLFHYYDKDFNNEADTPDNFQSRRPNTSFCFLDIRSPGLGDTAMYLCATSPNFRGVSNEQFFGPGTRLTVL.

J is TRBJ1-2 and V is TRBV7-9; D remains unclear. V was cut by 2 bases and J by 4 bases, with 8 bases left in between. The germline gives CDR1 SEHNR, CDR2 FQNEAQ (reference sequence). This CDR3 spans 13 amino acids. The CDR3 loop is CASSLRLRYGYTF. Here the CDR3 DNA reads TGTGCCAGCAGCTTACGACTTCGCTATGGCTACACCTTC.

The chain recombines TRBV14 with TRBJ2-7, with 7 bases that match TRBD1. Germline CDR1 is SGHDN and CDR2 is FVKESK. V trimming: 1 base; J trimming: 6 bases; junction bases outside the gene matches: 9. The CDR3 covers 15 residues. The CDR3 region is CASSQVPDRAREQYF. The CDR3 bases are TGTGCCAGCAGCCAAGTCCCAGACAGGGCTCGCGAGCAGTACTTC.

The rearrangement uses TRBV28 and TRBJ1-5; 11 bases are shared with TRBD1. CDR1 is MDHEN and CDR2 is SYDVKM in the germline V gene. The CDR3 has 14 amino acids. After removal of 7 bases from V and 6 bases from J, the junction contained 5 bases not matched to a gene. CDR3 nucleotide sequence: TGTGCCAGCATAGTGGGGACAGGGGGTCAGCCCCAGCATTTT. Translated, it gives CASIVGTGGQPQHF.

This chain uses TRBV7-3 with TRBJ2-3, with D tentatively TRBD1 (6 bases). The germline V gene encodes CDR1 SGHTA and CDR2 FQGTGA. CDR3 size: 14 residues. V lost 6 bases and J lost 4, with 14 bases in between. The CDR3 bases are TGTGCCAGCAGTTCAACAGGGTTGGCAGATACGCAGTATTTT. Translated: CASSSTGLADTQYF.

The chain recombines TRBV4-1 with TRBJ2-1, with 11 bases matching TRBD1. Germline V gene sequence: CDR1 MGHRA, CDR2 YSYEKL. V lost 3 bases and J lost 4; bases outside the gene matches: 8. The CDR3 length is 17 residues. CDR3 DNA: TGCGCCAGCAGCCAGCCGGGACAGGGGGGAGGATACAATGAGCAGTTCTTC. Its translation is CASSQPGQGGGYNEQFF.

The chain recombines TRBV28 with TRBJ1-1; TRBD1 matches at 9 bases. CDR3 length: 14 residues. With 2 bases clipped from V and 3 bases from J, the junction kept 1 base outside the gene matches. The V gene's germline CDR1 is MDHEN and CDR2 SYDVKM. The CDR3 is CASSLTGGHTEAFF. The CDR3 bases are TGTGCCAGCAGTTTAACAGGGGGCCACACTGAAGCTTTCTTT.

The gene calls are TRBV6-5 and TRBJ1-2, with D unresolved. Per germline, CDR1 MNHEY and CDR2 SVGAGI. The CDR3 has 12 amino acids. V gave up 4 bases and J gave up 7 bases, with 10 bases separating them. The CDR3 coding sequence is TGTGCCAGCAGTTCCGATCTAAGTGGCTACACCTTC. It encodes CASSSDLSGYTF.

This chain uses TRBV28 with TRBJ1-5; D is perhaps TRBD1 (5 bases). V was clipped by 5 bases and J by 2 bases, with 13 bases between them. The length of the CDR3 is 15 residues. Per the germline V gene, CDR1 is MDHEN and CDR2 is SYDVKM. This CDR3 reads CASSRVQGGNQPQHF. CDR3 bases: TGTGCCAGCAGTCGGGTCCAGGGTGGCAATCAGCCCCAGCATTTT.

This CDR3 is CASSHPGQSNTEAFF. The CDR3 region has the DNA TGTGCCAGCAGCCACCCGGGACAGAGCAACACTGAAGCTTTCTTT. The chain combines TRBV13 with TRBJ1-1; 7 positions match TRBD1. Looked up from germline, CDR1 is PRHDT and CDR2 is FYEKMQ (reference sequence). This CDR3 is built from 15 residues. V lost 5 bases, J lost 2 bases, and 8 bases stayed unmatched.

The chain couples TRBV19 to TRBJ1-2; TRBD1 agrees at 7 bases. The CDR3 spans 14 residues. V shed 3 bases, J shed 6 bases, and the junction held 7 bases outside the gene matches. Germline V lookup: CDR1 LNHDA, CDR2 SQIVND (reference sequence). The CDR3 sequence is CASSILTGPNGYTF. CDR3 nucleotides: TGTGCCAGTAGTATCCTGACAGGGCCCAATGGCTACACCTTC.

This chain uses TRBV7-8 with TRBJ2-2, with TRBD2 as a possible D gene (6 bases). V was shortened by 3 bases and J by 5 bases, with 16 bases between the two germline ends. From germline, CDR1 is SGHVS and CDR2 FQNEAQ. The length of the CDR3 is 16 residues. This CDR3 is CASSFPGREETGELFF. The CDR3 nucleotides read TGTGCCAGCAGCTTCCCGGGCAGGGAGGAGACCGGGGAGCTGTTTTTT.

This chain links TRBV29-1 with TRBJ1-1; D call uncertain. V lost 3 bases and J lost 4, with 6 bases in between. CDR1 is SQVTM and CDR2 is ANQGSEA in the germline V gene. This CDR3 comprises 11 residues. CDR3 amino acids: CSVEEVTEAFF. In nucleotides, the CDR3 is TGCAGCGTTGAGGAGGTCACTGAAGCTTTCTTT.

The rearrangement links TRBV19 to TRBJ1-5; D might be TRBD1 (6 bases). The CDR3 length is 14 residues. V was shortened by 3 bases and J by 4 bases, with 10 bases between the two germline ends. CDR1 is LNHDA, CDR2 SQIVND, per germline (reference sequence). CDR3 in DNA: TGTGCCAGTAGTATTTGGGGGACAAATCAGCCCCAGCATTTT. Its translation: CASSIWGTNQPQHF.

The chain employs TRBV25-1 and TRBJ1-6; the D gene is possibly TRBD1 (5 bases). The CDR3 contains 15 residues. CDR1 is MGHDK, CDR2 SYGVNS, per germline. The V end lost 2 bases, the J end lost 7 bases, and 12 bases lay between the germline ends. CDR3 loop: CASSEGGVVNSPLHF. As DNA, the CDR3 is TGTGCCAGCAGTGAAGGAGGGGTTGTAAATTCACCCCTCCACTTT.

The chain is built from TRBV19 and TRBJ2-7; 7 bases align to TRBD1. There are 16 residues in the CDR3. Trimming took 3 bases from V and 6 from J; bases not matched to a gene: 14. Per the germline V gene, CDR1 is LNHDA and CDR2 is SQIVND (reference sequence). CDR3 sequence: CASSMELRRTGSEQYF. The CDR3 DNA is TGTGCCAGTAGTATGGAACTACGGAGGACAGGTAGCGAGCAGTACTTC.

Here the CDR3 DNA reads TGTGCCAGCTCTCTATCCGGGGCCTACGAGCAGTACTTC. Its translation: CASSLSGAYEQYF. The gene calls are TRBV18 and TRBJ2-7; maybe TRBD2 (5 bases). The germline V gene has CDR1 KGHSH and CDR2 LQKENI. Trimming removed 6 bases at V and 2 bases at J, with 11 bases between. This CDR3 is built from 13 residues.